What follows are 27 T cell receptor beta chains derived from one specimen sequenced in a study of blood T cell repertoires in COVID-19. The assay was immunoSEQ multiplex PCR, and TCRdb's table has in-frame clones only and misses some. Of 180,000 or so clones in the sample, around 76% were seen once. Sequencing input: peripheral blood. These receptors were collected from a woman aged 45-65 years with active or convalescent COVID-19.

The chain has TRBV7-3 and TRBJ2-2; 13 positions match TRBD2. Germline trimming cut 5 bases from V and 5 bases from J; bases unmatched to any gene: 2. The CDR3 extends over 15 amino acids. The V gene's germline CDR1 is SGHTA and CDR2 FQGTGA. CDR3 in amino acids: CASSLTSGGTGELFF. CDR3 bases: TGTGCCAGCAGCCTGACTAGCGGGGGGACCGGGGAGCTGTTTTTT.

The chain uses TRBV4-1 and TRBJ1-4, with 8 bases identical to TRBD1. This CDR3 comprises 14 residues. Trimming cost V 6 bases and J 7 bases; bases outside gene matches: 7. From germline, CDR1 is MGHRA and CDR2 YSYEKL. CDR3 amino acids: CASRPGQVLEKLFF. CDR3 sequence (DNA): TGCGCCAGCAGGCCGGGACAGGTTCTTGAAAAACTGTTTTTT.

This clone was observed a single time. J is TRBJ2-7 and V is TRBV5-1; perhaps TRBD2 as D (7 bases). From germline, CDR1 is SGHRS and CDR2 YFSETQ. This CDR3 comprises 14 residues. Trimming pared 2 bases from V and 2 bases from J, leaving 11 bases between. The DNA for the CDR3 is TGCGCCAGCAGCTTACAGGGAGGGACCTACGAGCAGTACTTC. It translates to CASSLQGGTYEQYF.

This chain joins TRBV6-2 or TRBV6-3 and TRBJ2-4, with TRBD1 identical over 9 bases. Germline assignment: CDR1 MNHEY and CDR2 SVGEGT. The CDR3 covers 21 residues. Unmatched junction bases numbered 15, after V lost 0 bases and J lost 0 bases. CDR3 protein: CASSYSTGTGKSNLAKNIQYF. The CDR3 nucleotides read TGTGCCAGCAGTTACTCGACCGGGACAGGGAAGTCCAACTTAGCCAAAAACATTCAGTACTTC.

The chain has TRBV20-1 and TRBJ1-4; D unclear. Germline CDR1 reads DFQATT; CDR2 reads SNEGSKA (reference sequence). The ends were cut back, 5 bases at V and 5 bases at J, with 6 bases in the middle. CDR3 length equals 11 residues. This chain's CDR3 is CSARGNEKLFF. The DNA of the CDR3 is TGCAGTGCTCGCGGGAATGAAAAACTGTTTTTT.

This clone was observed a handful of times. The genes are TRBV23-1 and TRBJ1-4; 7 nucleotides match TRBD1. TRBV23-1 is reported as an ORF; its role is uncertain. The length of the CDR3 is 17 residues. V dropped 8 bases and J dropped 4; count of bases not matched to a gene: 16. The CDR3 bases are TGCGCCAGCTCCCGGGACAGACCTCCGCCTGGTAATGAAAAACTGTTTTTT. It is translated as CASSRDRPPPGNEKLFF.

The chain uses TRBV10-3 and TRBJ2-1; TRBD2 matches at 10 bases. Per the germline V gene, CDR1 is ENHRY and CDR2 is SYGVKD. V shed 8 bases and J 2 bases; nucleotides not matched to a gene: 6. CDR3 length: 15 amino acids. The CDR3 reads CAISVTSGTYNEQFF. CDR3 sequence (DNA): TGTGCCATCTCGGTCACTAGCGGGACCTACAATGAGCAGTTCTTC.

The chain uses TRBV20-1 and TRBJ2-7; TRBD2 aligns across 8 bases. This CDR3 has 17 residues. Trimming removed 3 bases from V and 3 bases from J; junction bases left unmatched: 16. Germline lookup yields CDR1 DFQATT and CDR2 SNEGSKA (reference sequence). For the CDR3, the DNA is TGCAGTGCTAGTAGGACCCGACCTAGCGGGCGACACTACGAGCAGTACTTC. Encoded protein: CSASRTRPSGRHYEQYF.

The J gene is TRBJ1-1, the V gene TRBV18; maybe TRBD1 (5 bases). The CDR3 covers 16 residues. V shed 0 bases and J shed 5 bases, with 16 bases lying between them. Germline CDR1 KGHSH, CDR2 LQKENI. The CDR3 DNA reads as TGTGCCAGCTCACCACCGGAAGGGGCCGGGGGGACTGAAGCTTTCTTT. It translates to CASSPPEGAGGTEAFF.

The CDR3 sequence is CASSQGSRGRGKETQYF. CDR3 nucleotides: TGTGCCAGCAGCCAAGGCTCACGCGGGAGAGGTAAAGAGACCCAGTACTTC. The rearrangement uses TRBV3-1 (or the pseudogene TRBV3-2) and TRBJ2-5; 7 nucleotides align to TRBD2. Germline V CDR1 and CDR2: LGHDT, YNNKEL (reference sequence). The CDR3 has 17 residues. The V segment lost 1 base and the J segment 3 bases; nucleotides outside the gene matches: 11.

This rearrangement joins TRBV18 to TRBJ2-7; 9 bases are a match to TRBD2. From germline, CDR1 is KGHSH and CDR2 LQKENI. Trimming at V came to 0 bases and at J to 3 bases, leaving 6 bases not matched to a gene. This CDR3 contains 16 residues. The CDR3 DNA follows: TGTGCCAGCTCACCACCGAATAGCGGGGGCGGCTACGAGCAGTACTTC. Amino acid sequence: CASSPPNSGGGYEQYF.

The gene calls are TRBV29-1 and TRBJ1-1; 10 positions agree with TRBD1. With V trimmed by 6 bases and J by 0 bases, 7 bases remained unmatched. Germline values: CDR1 SQVTM, CDR2 ANQGSEA. This CDR3 region has 15 residues. The CDR3 coding sequence is TGCAGCGTGGATGGGGGACAGGGGTTGAACACTGAAGCTTTCTTT. It encodes CSVDGGQGLNTEAFF.

The chain joins TRBV6-2 or TRBV6-3 to TRBJ2-7; D is possibly TRBD2 (5 bases). The ends were cut back, 5 bases at V and 5 bases at J, with 13 bases in the middle. CDR1 and CDR2 (germline): MNHEY, SVGEGT. CDR3 length equals 13 residues. DNA for the CDR3: TGTGCCAGCAGTGTCAGTGAGGGCAACGAGCAGTACTTC. Amino acids: CASSVSEGNEQYF.

This clone turned up a few times. The V and J genes are TRBV5-5 and TRBJ2-7, with D tentatively TRBD1 (5 bases). V was pared by 4 bases and J by 3 bases, with 14 bases between. Per the germline V gene, CDR1 is SGHKS and CDR2 is YYEKEE (reference sequence). The CDR3 contains 14 residues. CDR3 coding DNA: TGTGCCAGCAGCACGACCGACAGAATCTACGAGCAGTACTTC. This codes for CASSTTDRIYEQYF.

The chain uses TRBV25-1 and TRBJ1-4; D unclear. CDR3 length: 16 amino acids. V dropped 4 bases and J dropped 0 bases, with 12 bases sitting between them. Germline CDR1 is MGHDK and CDR2 is SYGVNS. CDR3 nucleotide sequence: TGTGCCAGCAGTGTCAGCAGCCTAGCAACTAATGAAAAACTGTTTTTT. Its protein is CASSVSSLATNEKLFF.

The rearrangement joins TRBV7-9 to TRBJ1-1; D might be TRBD1 (5 bases). This CDR3 is built from 14 residues. Per the germline V gene, CDR1 is SEHNR and CDR2 is FQNEAQ (reference sequence). Trimming left V 0 bases short and J 7 bases short, with 12 bases between. The CDR3 DNA follows: TGTGCCAGCAGCTTAGCGGGGCAGGGAAGTGAAGCTTTCTTT. It specifies CASSLAGQGSEAFF.

There are a few counts of this clone. J is TRBJ1-3 and V is TRBV19; perhaps TRBD1 as D (5 bases). The germline gives CDR1 LNHDA, CDR2 SQIVND (reference sequence). CDR3 length: 15 amino acids. The V end lost 5 bases, the J end lost 4 bases, and 15 bases lay between the germline ends. Here the CDR3 DNA reads TGTGCCAGTAGTGCCGCAGGGTACTCGGGAAACACCATATATTTT. It encodes CASSAAGYSGNTIYF.

The chain combines TRBV18 with TRBJ2-5; D is unclear. Germline V gene data show CDR1 as KGHSH and CDR2 as LQKENI. Deletions cut 3 bases from V and 5 bases from J, with 10 bases between. The CDR3 sequence is 13 residues long. This chain's CDR3 is CASSPGTRETQYF. The CDR3 DNA reads as TGTGCCAGCTCACCTGGTACCCGGGAGACCCAGTACTTC.

The chain combines TRBV28 with TRBJ2-7; no definite D call. The germline V gene encodes CDR1 MDHEN and CDR2 SYDVKM. Trimming shortened V by 3 bases and J by 3 bases, and 12 bases separated the two germline ends. The CDR3 is made up of 14 amino acids. The CDR3 region is CASSFAPKLYEQYF. In DNA form, the CDR3 reads TGTGCCAGCAGTTTCGCCCCAAAACTCTACGAGCAGTACTTC.

As to this clone: A junction boundary mismatches the germline segment, possibly from a read error. The V gene is TRBV7-7, the J gene TRBJ2-2, with D maybe TRBD1 (6 bases). Germline CDR1 is SSHAT and CDR2 is FNYEAQ (reference sequence). The CDR3 sequence is 14 residues long. The CDR3 DNA reads TGTGCTAGCAGCCGGGACATAAACACCGGGGAGCTGTTTTTT. Amino acid sequence: CASSRDINTGELFF.

This chain uses TRBV19 with TRBJ2-5, with TRBD2 matching 7 bases. This CDR3 spans 15 amino acids. Trimming cost V 6 bases and J 5 bases; bases outside gene matches: 12. Germline CDR1 is LNHDA and CDR2 is SQIVND (reference sequence). CDR3 coding DNA: TGTGCCAGTAGCATCGGAGGACTAGAGGGGGAGACCCAGTACTTC. This translates into CASSIGGLEGETQYF.

A single count supports this clone. The chain combines TRBV19 with TRBJ1-4; tentative D call: TRBD1 (6 bases). Germline V gene data show CDR1 as LNHDA and CDR2 as SQIVND (reference sequence). CDR3 length: 15 amino acids. V gave up 6 bases and J gave up 5 bases, with 16 bases separating them. CDR3 loop: CASSPTQGTNEKLFF. Written as DNA, the CDR3 is TGTGCCAGTAGCCCGACCCAGGGGACCAATGAAAAACTGTTTTTT.

The V and J genes are TRBV19 and TRBJ1-1; perhaps TRBD1 as D (6 bases). V was cut by 7 bases and J by 3 bases, with 15 bases left in between. The CDR3 extends over 14 amino acids. Germline loops: CDR1 LNHDA, CDR2 SQIVND (reference sequence). CDR3 bases: TGTGCCAGTACACTCCAGGGGCCACACACTGAAGCTTTCTTT. This codes for CASTLQGPHTEAFF.

The V call is TRBV6-2 or TRBV6-3, the J call TRBJ1-6, with TRBD1 matching 8 bases. Trimming took 2 bases from V and 14 from J; bases not matched to a gene: 8. Germline CDR1 MNHEY, CDR2 SVGEGT. The CDR3 loop spans 14 amino acids. The CDR3 coding sequence is TGTGCCAGCAGTTACAACCGGGACAGGTTCACCCTCCACTTT. This translates into CASSYNRDRFTLHF.

V and J are TRBV18 and TRBJ1-5; D call uncertain. This CDR3 has 13 residues. The V gene's germline CDR1 is KGHSH and CDR2 LQKENI. V shed 6 bases and J shed 2 bases, with 8 bases lying between them. CDR3 DNA: TGTGCCAGCTCCGAGATCGGCAATCAGCCCCAGCATTTT. Its protein product is CASSEIGNQPQHF.

The genes are TRBV12-3 or TRBV12-4 and TRBJ2-1; the D is unclear. V gave up 1 base and J gave up 7 bases, with 5 bases separating them. This CDR3 spans 12 amino acids. CDR3 protein: CASSLEPNEQFF. The CDR3 DNA reads TGTGCCAGCAGTTTAGAGCCAAATGAGCAGTTCTTC.

The J gene is TRBJ2-2, the V gene TRBV24-1; tentative D call: TRBD2 (6 bases). Per germline, CDR1 KGHDR and CDR2 SFDVKD. The CDR3 runs to 13 residues. V was pared by 12 bases and J by 1 base, with 11 bases between. CDR3 nucleotide sequence: TGTGCCCCCGGACTACTGAACACCGGGGAGCTGTTTTTT. It is translated as CAPGLLNTGELFF.